This entry describes one TCR beta chain. This entry is derived from a study of T cell responses to AZD1222 COVID-19 vaccine. Method: immunoSEQ multiplex PCR; TCRdb's copy keeps in-frame clones and lacks some. This sample carries tens of thousands of clones, under 95% of them seen once, and the ten largest clones take approximately 4.2%. The V gene's germline CDR1 is SEHNR and CDR2 FQNEAQ (reference sequence). CDR3 length: 12 residues. V shed 5 bases and J shed 0 bases, with 5 bases lying between them. The source material was peripheral blood, sampled on day 0 of AZD1222 vaccination. This chain joins TRBV7-9 and TRBJ2-7; no firm D call. The receptor was isolated from an adult in good health. The CDR3 DNA sequence: TGTGCCAGCAGCCGCAGCTCCTACGAGCAGTACTTC. Amino acids: CASSRSSYEQYF.